The clone carrying this T cell receptor beta chain was seen more than once but under ten times. This PCR relied on a set of 60 Vbeta primers and 13 Jbeta primers. Sequenced by immunoSEQ multiplex PCR; TCRdb stores in-frame clones only, minus some. The sample lists roughly 80,000 clones, approximately 60% seen once, with roughly 4.5% in the top ten. The data originate from a study of cytomegalovirus exposure and HLA in healthy donors. Deletions cut 9 bases from V and 2 bases from J, with 15 bases between. The length of the CDR3 is 14 residues. CDR1 ENHRY and CDR2 SYGVKD come from the germline V gene. The source of this sequence is a male donor in good health and CMV-seropositive. Material for sequencing was PBMCs. The chain combines TRBV10-3 with TRBJ2-3; D is perhaps TRBD2 (5 bases). The CDR3 DNA sequence: TGTGCCATTAAGGAGACTACCAACACAGATACGCAGTATTTT. Protein sequence: CAIKETTNTDTQYF.